Below are 30 T cell receptor beta chains sequenced from a single sample in a study of PD-1 blockade in mismatch repair-deficient tumors. Profiled with immunoSEQ multiplex PCR; TCRdb holds only in-frame clones, not every one. The repertoire holds roughly 120,000 clones, with 60% to 85% as singletons. The source material was peripheral blood, sampled 60 weeks after starting pembrolizumab. Receptors originate from an adult with mismatch repair-deficient cancer.

With respect to this clone: A junction end diverges from the germline sequence, so it may reflect a read error. The V call is TRBV5-1, the J call TRBJ2-1; D uncertain. This CDR3 contains 15 residues. The germline CDR1 and CDR2 sequences are SGHRS and YFSETQ. This CDR3 reads CASSLGQVSNNEQFF. The CDR3 nucleotides read TGCGCCAGCAGCTTGGGTCAGGTCTCCAACAATGAGCAGTTCTTC.

The chain combines TRBV28 with TRBJ1-3; maybe TRBD1 (6 bases). The CDR3 totals 15 residues. The V end was cut by 5 bases, the J end by 0 bases, with 11 bases between. Germline CDR1 is MDHEN and CDR2 is SYDVKM. CDR3 sequence: CASSERGASGNTIYF. In DNA form, the CDR3 reads TGTGCCAGCAGTGAAAGGGGGGCCTCTGGAAACACCATATATTTT.

The J gene is TRBJ2-2, the V gene TRBV11-3; 7 positions match TRBD1. CDR3 length equals 15 residues. The germline CDR1 and CDR2 sequences are SGHNT and YENEEA. Losses at the gene ends were 4 bases for V and 1 base for J; bases not matched to a gene: 3. The CDR3 region is CASSSGGLNTGELFF. DNA for the CDR3: TGTGCCAGCAGCTCAGGGGGTCTGAACACCGGGGAGCTGTTTTTT.

V and J are TRBV6-6 and TRBJ1-5; 7 positions match TRBD1. The CDR3 consists of 14 residues. V shed 5 bases, J shed 7 bases, and the junction held 8 bases outside the gene matches. Germline lookup yields CDR1 MNHNY and CDR2 SVGAGI (reference sequence). The CDR3 here is CASSPVQGRQPQHF. The CDR3 bases are TGTGCCAGCAGTCCCGTACAGGGGAGGCAGCCCCAGCATTTT.

The chain uses TRBV27 and TRBJ2-2; D unclear. CDR1 is MNHEY and CDR2 is SMNVEV in the germline V gene (reference sequence). The CDR3 sequence is 15 residues long. The ends were cut back, 6 bases at V and 5 bases at J, with 16 bases in the middle. CDR3 DNA sequence: TGTGCCAGCAGCCCGCAGTGGGTAATGACCGGGGAGCTGTTTTTT. This sequence encodes CASSPQWVMTGELFF.

The rearrangement links TRBV5-4 to TRBJ1-3; the D gene is possibly TRBD1 (6 bases). Between the trimmed V and J ends, which lost 7 bases and 2 bases, there was a span of 10 bases. CDR1 and CDR2 from the germline V gene are SGHNT and YYREEE (reference sequence). This CDR3 region has 13 residues. The DNA of the CDR3 is TGTGCCAGCGGAGCAGGGGCTGGAAACACCATATATTTT. Its protein product is CASGAGAGNTIYF.

The gene calls are TRBV6-5 and TRBJ1-1; possible D gene TRBD1, 5 bases. The CDR3 has 14 amino acids. V was cut by 2 bases and J by 0 bases, with 7 bases left in between. Germline V CDR1 and CDR2: MNHEY, SVGAGI. CDR3 protein: CASSYDRMNTEAFF. The CDR3 nucleotides are TGTGCCAGCAGTTACGACAGAATGAACACTGAAGCTTTCTTT.

V usage is TRBV7-2 and J usage is TRBJ2-2; 13 nucleotides line up with TRBD2. After removal of 8 bases from V and 5 bases from J, the junction contained 8 bases not matched to a gene. The germline V gene encodes CDR1 SGHTA and CDR2 FQGNSA. There are 16 residues in the CDR3. The CDR3 loop reads CASGRTGLAGTGELFF. DNA of the CDR3: TGTGCCAGCGGGCGAACGGGACTAGCGGGAACCGGGGAGCTGTTTTTT. Combining the CDR3 with reference TRBV7-2 and TRBJ2-2 gives the whole variable domain GAGVSQSPSNKVTEKGKDVELRCDPISGHTALYWYRQSLGQGLEFLIYFQGNSAPDKSGLPSDRFSAERTGGSVSTLTIQRTQQEDSAVYLCASGRTGLAGTGELFFGEGSRLTVL.

There are a few counts of this clone. The V and J genes are TRBV10-1 and TRBJ2-7; 8 bases match TRBD2. Germline lookup yields CDR1 WNHNN and CDR2 SYGVQD (reference sequence). The CDR3 runs to 15 residues. The V gene end was trimmed by 2 bases and the J gene end by 3 bases; junction bases not matched to a gene: 6. CDR3 residues: CASSEGSGRGYEQYF. In nucleotides, the CDR3 is TGCGCCAGCAGTGAGGGGAGCGGGAGAGGCTACGAGCAGTACTTC.

The CDR3 loop is CASSFVDRRGTEAFF. CDR3 DNA sequence: TGTGCCAGCAGCTTTGTAGATAGGAGGGGCACTGAAGCTTTCTTT. This rearrangement joins TRBV5-6 to TRBJ1-1, with D perhaps TRBD1 (5 bases). The V end lost 2 bases, the J end lost 4 bases, and 15 bases lay between the germline ends. There are 15 residues in the CDR3. The germline CDR1 and CDR2 sequences are SGHDT and YYEEEE.

This clone was picked up one time. The chain couples TRBV4-3 to TRBJ1-1; D possibly corresponds to TRBD1 (5 bases). With 1 base removed from V and 11 bases from J, the gap between germline ends came to 11 bases. Germline V gives CDR1 LGHNA, CDR2 YSLEER. The CDR3 loop spans 12 amino acids. CDR3 in DNA: TGCGCCAGCAGCCAAGGCACAGGCCACGCTTTCTTT. Protein: CASSQGTGHAFF.

Ten or more counts support this clone. The chain employs TRBV2 and TRBJ1-5; TRBD1 matches at 8 bases. V lost 6 bases, J lost 7 bases, and 8 bases stayed unmatched. Germline-derived CDR1 and CDR2 are SNHLY and FYNNEI. The CDR3 is 14 residues long. The CDR3 region is CASRAGGEGQPQHF. In nucleotides, the CDR3 is TGTGCCAGCAGGGCAGGGGGCGAAGGCCAGCCCCAGCATTTT.

The rearrangement joins TRBV18 to TRBJ1-2, with TRBD1 as a possible D gene (6 bases). This CDR3 has 16 amino acids. From germline, CDR1 is KGHSH and CDR2 LQKENI. V was shortened by 2 bases and J by 4 bases, with 17 bases between the two germline ends. The CDR3 region has the DNA TGTGCCAGCTCACCATCTTCCGGGGGGCACGGCTATGGCTACACCTTC. As protein: CASSPSSGGHGYGYTF.

This chain links TRBV29-1 with TRBJ1-1, with TRBD1 matching over 8 bases. Germline loops: CDR1 SQVTM, CDR2 ANQGSEA. After removal of 6 bases from V and 1 base from J, the junction contained 1 base not matched to a gene. The CDR3 covers 12 residues. CDR3 loop: CSVGQGNTEAFF. DNA for the CDR3: TGCAGCGTCGGACAGGGGAACACTGAAGCTTTCTTT.

The chain is built from TRBV6-4 and TRBJ2-1, with 11 bases matching TRBD2. Germline CDR1 is MRHNA and CDR2 is SNTAGT. The CDR3 contains 16 residues. V dropped 5 bases and J dropped 7; count of bases not matched to a gene: 10. CDR3: CASSPQLAGDFNEQFF. For the CDR3, the DNA is TGTGCCAGCAGTCCCCAACTAGCGGGAGATTTTAATGAGCAGTTCTTC.

This chain connects TRBV27 to TRBJ2-7; 8 nucleotides line up with TRBD1. Germline V gene data show CDR1 as MNHEY and CDR2 as SMNVEV (reference sequence). The trim removed 6 bases at V and 7 bases at J, leaving 8 bases unmatched. This CDR3 is 13 amino acids long. CDR3 sequence (DNA): TGTGCCAGCAGAGTACCAGGGGGCTGGGAGCAGTACTTC. Translated, it gives CASRVPGGWEQYF.

The chain employs TRBV5-1 and TRBJ2-7; D could derive from TRBD1 or TRBD2 (6 bases each). The CDR3 runs 14 residues. CDR1 and CDR2 from the germline V gene are SGHRS and YFSETQ. The ends were cut back, 1 base at V and 3 bases at J, with 11 bases in the middle. CDR3 coding DNA: TGCGCCAGCAGCTTGTCCGGGGGCGACTACGAGCAGTACTTC. Its translation is CASSLSGGDYEQYF.

This clone was counted a single time. The chain recombines TRBV7-8 with TRBJ1-1, with D perhaps matching TRBD1 (6 bases). The CDR3 has 12 residues. The V and J ends lost 4 bases and 11 bases respectively, with 14 bases between them. Germline lookup yields CDR1 SGHVS and CDR2 FQNEAQ. The CDR3 loop is CASSSNRVQAFF. The CDR3 bases are TGTGCCAGCAGCTCCAACAGGGTGCAGGCTTTCTTT.

This sequence joins TRBV5-8 and TRBJ2-1; D is ambiguous. V was cut by 0 bases and J by 1 base, with 11 bases left in between. CDR3 size: 16 residues. Germline V gene data show CDR1 as SGHTS and CDR2 as YDEGEE. CDR3: CASSLEGILSYNEQFF. The CDR3 coding sequence is TGTGCCAGCAGCTTGGAAGGCATCCTTTCCTACAATGAGCAGTTCTTC.

This chain links TRBV9 with TRBJ1-6; D remains ambiguous. V was trimmed by 2 bases and J by 4 bases, leaving 7 bases between them. The CDR3 totals 14 residues. The germline CDR1 and CDR2 sequences are SGDLS and YYNGEE. The CDR3 DNA reads as TGTGCCAGCAGCGTTGCCCAGTATAATTCACCCCTCCACTTT. The encoded protein is CASSVAQYNSPLHF.

This clone has a count of ten or more. The chain employs TRBV7-9 and TRBJ1-2, with unresolved D. Germline V gene data show CDR1 as SEHNR and CDR2 as FQNEAQ (reference sequence). Trimming stripped 5 bases from V and 8 bases from J, with 15 bases between. This CDR3 has 13 residues. Here the CDR3 reads CASSPRSAAGYTF. In DNA form, the CDR3 reads TGTGCCAGCAGCCCTAGGTCGGCGGCGGGCTACACCTTC.

The chain carries TRBV7-2 and TRBJ1-1; 11 bases are shared with TRBD1. The trim removed 4 bases at V and 5 bases at J, leaving 3 bases unmatched. The CDR3 is 14 amino acids. Germline V gene lookup returns CDR1 SGHTA and CDR2 FQGNSA. CDR3 sequence (DNA): TGTGCCAGCAGCTGGGGACAGGGGGTTACTGAAGCTTTCTTT. Translating it yields CASSWGQGVTEAFF.

V is TRBV2 and J is TRBJ2-5; a weak D match, TRBD2 (7 bases). V dropped 6 bases and J dropped 0 bases, with 17 bases sitting between them. The CDR3 runs to 16 residues. Germline CDR1 reads SNHLY; CDR2 reads FYNNEI. Written as DNA, the CDR3 is TGTGCCAGCAGGAGCCTAGGGGGAGGGAACCAAGAGACCCAGTACTTC. Encoded protein: CASRSLGGGNQETQYF.

CDR3 nucleotides: TGTGCCAGCAGCCTTACTAGCGGCAGCACAGATACGCAGTATTTT. It specifies CASSLTSGSTDTQYF. V is TRBV4-2 and J is TRBJ2-3; 8 bases line up with TRBD2. V trimming: 4 bases; J trimming: 0 bases; junction bases outside the gene matches: 3. The CDR3 consists of 15 residues. Germline CDR1 and CDR2: LGHNA and YNFKEQ.

The chain employs TRBV25-1 and TRBJ2-2; 8 bases map to TRBD2. Germline assignment: CDR1 MGHDK and CDR2 SYGVNS. There are 16 residues in the CDR3. The V gene end was trimmed by 1 base and the J gene end by 4 bases; junction bases not matched to a gene: 5. The CDR3 nucleotides read TGTGCCAGCAGTGAATTAGGCCTAGCGGGCACCGGGGAGCTGTTTTTT. It encodes CASSELGLAGTGELFF.

This sequence joins TRBV5-1 and TRBJ2-2, with D perhaps TRBD2 (6 bases). From germline, CDR1 is SGHRS and CDR2 YFSETQ. This CDR3 region has 14 residues. The V gene lost 5 bases and the J gene lost 6 bases, with 14 bases spanning the gap. The CDR3 is CASSPSGGAGELFF. Here the CDR3 DNA reads TGCGCCAGCAGTCCCTCAGGCGGGGCCGGGGAGCTGTTTTTT.

J is TRBJ1-1 and V is TRBV29-1, with D possibly being TRBD1 (6 bases). Trimming took off 2 bases at V and 5 bases at J, with 33 bases between the two ends. CDR1 is SQVTM, CDR2 ANQGSEA, per germline. The CDR3 spans 20 residues. The CDR3 loop is CSVENISPNREGREKTEAFF. The CDR3 DNA sequence: TGCAGCGTTGAAAATATATCTCCCAACAGGGAAGGGCGTGAAAAAACTGAAGCTTTCTTT.

The V gene is TRBV7-9, the J gene TRBJ2-2; tentatively, D is TRBD2 (6 bases). V lost 4 bases to trimming and J lost 2 bases, with 14 bases between them. Germline-derived CDR1 and CDR2 are SEHNR and FQNEAQ (reference sequence). There are 16 residues in the CDR3. CDR3 in DNA: TGTGCCAGCAGCTACGTCGGAGGGGCCAACACCGGGGAGCTGTTTTTT. This translates into CASSYVGGANTGELFF.

The chain couples TRBV13 to TRBJ2-4; D is uncertain. Trimming stripped 2 bases from V and 10 bases from J, with 12 bases between. The CDR3 contains 13 residues. Germline V gene lookup returns CDR1 PRHDT and CDR2 FYEKMQ (reference sequence). As DNA, the CDR3 is TGTGCCAGCAGCTTATGGTCAGAACTAATTCAGTACTTC. Translation gives CASSLWSELIQYF.

A few counts support this clone. The chain carries TRBV7-9 and TRBJ2-7; D may be TRBD1 or TRBD2 (5 bases each). V shed 2 bases and J shed 5 bases, with 10 bases lying between them. Germline CDR1 is SEHNR and CDR2 is FQNEAQ (reference sequence). The CDR3 loop spans 13 amino acids. This CDR3 is CASSLSGPDEQYF. In nucleotides, the CDR3 is TGTGCCAGCAGCTTATCGGGACCCGACGAGCAGTACTTC.